What follows are 32 T cell receptor beta chains derived from one specimen sequenced in a study of blood T cell repertoires in COVID-19. Sequencing used immunoSEQ multiplex PCR; TCRdb keeps in-frame clones, though not all of them. The table shows some 160,000 clones, with approximately 80% occurring only once. Sequencing was performed on peripheral blood. These receptors all stem from an elderly woman with acute or convalescent COVID-19.

V usage is TRBV6-5 and J usage is TRBJ1-2, with a tentative D call TRBD1 (6 bases). From germline, CDR1 is MNHEY and CDR2 SVGAGI. V gave up 2 bases and J gave up 2 bases, with 9 bases separating them. The CDR3 runs to 14 residues. The CDR3 DNA sequence: TGTGCCAGCAGTTACGGGACAACGAACTATGGCTACACCTTC. It translates to CASSYGTTNYGYTF.

The gene calls are TRBV5-1 and TRBJ2-7; 7 nucleotides line up with TRBD2. V gave up 4 bases and J gave up 0 bases; unmatched junction bases: 4. The CDR3 is 14 residues long. Germline lookup yields CDR1 SGHRS and CDR2 YFSETQ. The CDR3 here is CASSPTSDSYEQYF. The CDR3 bases are TGCGCCAGCAGCCCCACTAGCGACTCCTACGAGCAGTACTTC.

The chain carries TRBV2 and TRBJ1-5, with D tentatively TRBD1 (6 bases). Trimming cost V 6 bases and J 3 bases, with 15 bases left between them. The CDR3 is 15 residues long. Germline V lookup: CDR1 SNHLY, CDR2 FYNNEI. The CDR3 coding sequence is TGTGCCAGCAGCAGACAGGCGTTGAACAATCAGCCCCAGCATTTT. It encodes CASSRQALNNQPQHF.

Note on this clone: The same CDR3 can be traced to other DNA sequences in this sample. The rearrangement joins TRBV19 to TRBJ1-4, with TRBD1 as a possible D gene (5 bases). V shed 3 bases and J shed 9 bases, with 8 bases lying between them. CDR3 length: 12 amino acids. Germline CDR1 is LNHDA and CDR2 is SQIVND (reference sequence). CDR3 sequence: CASSIGGKKLFF. For the CDR3, the DNA is TGTGCCAGTAGTATCGGGGGAAAAAAACTGTTTTTT.

The V call is TRBV28, the J call TRBJ1-2, with no clear D. The V gene's germline CDR1 is MDHEN and CDR2 SYDVKM. The CDR3 sequence is 14 residues long. Trimming took 3 bases from V and 4 from J, leaving 12 bases between them. CDR3 in amino acids: CASSFGPSSYGYTF. CDR3 bases: TGTGCCAGCAGTTTCGGTCCGTCGAGCTATGGCTACACCTTC.

This chain uses TRBV19 with TRBJ2-2, with D possibly matching TRBD1 (7 bases). Trimming removed 8 bases at V and 1 base at J, with 11 bases between. CDR3 length: 14 residues. Germline V lookup: CDR1 LNHDA, CDR2 SQIVND (reference sequence). The CDR3 DNA reads as TGTGCCAGTTACAGGGGAGGGAACACCGGGGAGCTGTTTTTT. Its translation is CASYRGGNTGELFF.

The V call is TRBV5-6, the J call TRBJ1-5; D not certain. The V end was cut by 4 bases, the J end by 2 bases, with 16 bases between. Germline V gene data show CDR1 as SGHDT and CDR2 as YYEEEE. CDR3 length: 16 amino acids. The CDR3 bases are TGTGCCAGCAGCCTTGCGGTTACCGGGGGCAATCAGCCCCAGCATTTT. This sequence encodes CASSLAVTGGNQPQHF. Using reference TRBV5-6 and TRBJ1-5 for the parts outside the CDR3, the full variable domain is DAGVTQSPTHLIKTRGQQVTLRCSPKSGHDTVSWYQQALGQGPQFIFQYYEEEERQRGNFPDRFSGHQFPNYSSELNVNALLLGDSALYLCASSLAVTGGNQPQHFGDGTRLSIL.

The chain has TRBV5-1 and TRBJ2-5, with TRBD2 as a possible D gene (6 bases). The CDR3 is made up of 14 amino acids. Germline V gene data show CDR1 as SGHRS and CDR2 as YFSETQ. Deletions cut 4 bases from V and 3 bases from J, with 13 bases between. The CDR3 loop is CASSTSPGEETQYF. CDR3 DNA sequence: TGCGCCAGCAGCACCAGCCCGGGGGAAGAGACCCAGTACTTC.

The chain has TRBV5-1 and TRBJ1-1, with 8 nucleotides matching TRBD1. Germline values: CDR1 SGHRS, CDR2 YFSETQ. The CDR3 has 15 amino acids. Germline trimming cut 0 bases from V and 8 bases from J; bases unmatched to any gene: 9. DNA for the CDR3: TGCGCCAGCAGCTTGGGGGCAGGGGGCTCCCCCGAAGCTTTCTTT. Translated: CASSLGAGGSPEAFF.

V is TRBV12-5 and J is TRBJ1-1; D remains unclear. CDR3 size: 14 residues. Between the trimmed V and J ends, which lost 2 bases and 4 bases, there was a span of 11 bases. The germline V gene has CDR1 LGHNT and CDR2 FRNRAP. The CDR3 loop reads CASGLFPPLTEAFF. The DNA for the CDR3 is TGTGCTAGTGGTTTGTTCCCTCCACTCACTGAAGCTTTCTTT.

The gene calls are TRBV3-1 (or the pseudogene TRBV3-2) and TRBJ2-1, with 12 positions matching TRBD2. V lost 4 bases, J lost 2 bases, and 6 bases stayed unmatched. CDR1 LGHDT and CDR2 YNNKEL come from the germline V gene (reference sequence). The CDR3 is 17 residues long. CDR3 sequence reads: CASSLYSSGGAYNEQFF. The CDR3 DNA is TGTGCCAGCAGCCTCTACTCTAGCGGGGGGGCCTACAATGAGCAGTTCTTC.

The V call is TRBV19, the J call TRBJ2-1, with TRBD1 identical over 7 bases. Losses at the gene ends were 1 base for V and 12 bases for J; bases not matched to a gene: 3. This CDR3 is 12 amino acids long. Germline CDR1 LNHDA, CDR2 SQIVND (reference sequence). The CDR3 nucleotides are TGTGCCAGTAGTATAGCGGGGACAGCGCAGTTCTTC. Translated, it gives CASSIAGTAQFF. The entire variable domain, with the rest obtained from reference TRBV19 and TRBJ2-1, is as follows: DGGITQSPKYLFRKEGQNVTLSCEQNLNHDAMYWYRQDPGQGLRLIYYSQIVNDFQKGDIAEGYSVSREKKESFPLTVTSAQKNPTAFYLCASSIAGTAQFFGPGTRLTVL.

In nucleotides, the CDR3 is TGTGCCAGCAGTCTCTCGACAGGGCCTGAAGCTTTCTTT. Amino acid sequence: CASSLSTGPEAFF. The chain combines TRBV6-5 with TRBJ1-1; 7 nucleotides match TRBD1. Per the germline V gene, CDR1 is MNHEY and CDR2 is SVGAGI. The CDR3 length is 13 residues. Germline trimming cut 5 bases from V and 6 bases from J; bases unmatched to any gene: 6.

This clone was picked up one time. The J gene is TRBJ1-2, the V gene TRBV19, with D hard to call. The CDR3 extends over 11 amino acids. Germline V gives CDR1 LNHDA, CDR2 SQIVND (reference sequence). Trimming left V 6 bases short and J 2 bases short, with 4 bases between. Written as DNA, the CDR3 is TGTGCCAGTAGGACAAACTATGGCTACACCTTC. Translation gives CASRTNYGYTF.

The chain carries TRBV24-1 and TRBJ2-3; D is uncertain. This CDR3 is built from 13 residues. Germline V gene data show CDR1 as KGHDR and CDR2 as SFDVKD. The V and J ends lost 4 bases and 0 bases respectively, with 4 bases between them. Written as DNA, the CDR3 is TGTGCCACCAGTGAGGCTAGCACAGATACGCAGTATTTT. It specifies CATSEASTDTQYF.

This chain joins TRBV29-1 and TRBJ2-1; D is unclear. V was shortened by 7 bases and J by 0 bases, with 16 bases between the two germline ends. CDR1 and CDR2 from the germline V gene are SQVTM and ANQGSEA. This CDR3 region has 15 residues. In DNA form, the CDR3 reads TGCAGCGCCTCCCTGGAGTCTCGCTCCTACAATGAGCAGTTCTTC. Translating it yields CSASLESRSYNEQFF.

The V call is TRBV15, the J call TRBJ1-1; 12 bases are a match to TRBD1. Germline V CDR1 and CDR2: LNHNV, YYDKDF (reference sequence). The CDR3 loop spans 14 amino acids. The V segment lost 6 bases and the J segment 4 bases; nucleotides outside the gene matches: 3. The CDR3, as DNA: TGTGCCACCAGTTGGGACAGGGGGCTCACTGAAGCTTTCTTT. Translating it yields CATSWDRGLTEAFF.

The chain employs TRBV18 and TRBJ2-5, with TRBD1 matching over 10 bases. This CDR3 spans 16 amino acids. Germline CDR1 and CDR2: KGHSH and LQKENI. V lost 5 bases, J lost 4 bases, and 10 bases stayed unmatched. The chain's CDR3 is CASSASSGTGVETQYF. DNA for the CDR3: TGTGCCAGCTCAGCTTCTTCCGGGACAGGGGTAGAGACCCAGTACTTC.

The CDR3 reads CASSFEQGRGYEQYF. CDR3 nucleotides: TGTGCCAGCAGCTTTGAACAGGGGCGAGGCTACGAGCAGTACTTC. The chain uses TRBV7-9 and TRBJ2-7; 7 bases map to TRBD1. The CDR3 runs to 15 residues. Trimming cost V 3 bases and J 3 bases; bases outside gene matches: 8. Germline CDR1 SEHNR, CDR2 FQNEAQ (reference sequence).

For this clone: The same CDR3 can be traced to other DNA sequences in this sample. The gene calls are TRBV3-1 (or the pseudogene TRBV3-2) and TRBJ2-1, with D perhaps matching TRBD1 (5 bases). Between the trimmed V and J ends, which lost 1 base and 1 base, there was a span of 8 bases. Looked up from germline, CDR1 is LGHDT and CDR2 is YNNKEL (reference sequence). CDR3 length: 15 residues. The CDR3 here is CASSQVAGSYNEQFF. CDR3 DNA sequence: TGTGCCAGCAGCCAAGTCGCAGGGTCCTACAATGAGCAGTTCTTC.

The chain links TRBV3-1 (or the pseudogene TRBV3-2) to TRBJ2-1; tentatively, D is TRBD2 (6 bases). The length of the CDR3 is 13 residues. V lost 3 bases and J lost 6, with 9 bases in between. Germline V lookup: CDR1 LGHDT, CDR2 YNNKEL (reference sequence). CDR3 sequence reads: CASSHLGGNEQFF. The CDR3 DNA follows: TGTGCCAGCAGCCACTTGGGGGGCAATGAGCAGTTCTTC.

The chain joins TRBV6-5 to TRBJ1-1, with no clear D. CDR1 is MNHEY, CDR2 SVGAGI, per germline. The CDR3 is 15 amino acids. V lost 0 bases, J lost 1 base, and 9 bases lay in between. CDR3 bases: TGTGCCAGCAGTTACTCGAGAGCTTCGAACACTGAAGCTTTCTTT. This codes for CASSYSRASNTEAFF.

The chain employs TRBV7-6 and TRBJ1-2; TRBD1 matches at 8 bases. Germline V CDR1 and CDR2: SGHVS, FNYEAQ. The CDR3 length is 13 residues. With V trimmed by 4 bases and J by 8 bases, 6 bases remained unmatched. CDR3 residues: CASSSTGGGGYTF. The CDR3 nucleotides are TGTGCCAGCAGCTCTACAGGGGGAGGAGGCTACACCTTC.

Comments on this clone: A junction end diverges from the germline sequence, so it may reflect a read error. The chain recombines TRBV6-1 with TRBJ2-5; 7 bases map to TRBD2. This CDR3 is built from 16 residues. Germline loops: CDR1 MNHNS, CDR2 SASEGT. CDR3 DNA: TGTGCCAGCAGAGAAGGCGGGAGCGGTGGGATGGAGACCCAGTACTTC. Translating it yields CASREGGSGGMETQYF.

This sequence joins TRBV6-5 and TRBJ1-5; D perhaps matches TRBD1 (6 bases). The CDR3 consists of 14 residues. Germline V lookup: CDR1 MNHEY, CDR2 SVGAGI. Trimming pared 6 bases from V and 5 bases from J, leaving 14 bases between. The CDR3: CASSSTGRDQPQHF. The CDR3 DNA reads as TGTGCCAGCAGCTCCACAGGGAGGGATCAGCCCCAGCATTTT.

This clone was found many times. This chain links TRBV2 with TRBJ1-5; possibly TRBD1 for D (5 bases). The CDR3 sequence is 15 residues long. Germline-derived CDR1 and CDR2 are SNHLY and FYNNEI. Trimming removed 6 bases from V and 2 bases from J, with 14 bases in between. The CDR3 loop reads CASSNLRGGNQPQHF. The DNA for the CDR3 is TGTGCCAGCAGCAACCTCCGGGGGGGCAATCAGCCCCAGCATTTT.

The chain combines TRBV5-6 with TRBJ1-1, with 7 bases aligning to TRBD1. This CDR3 comprises 14 residues. Germline V gene sequence: CDR1 SGHDT, CDR2 YYEEEE. J lost 1 base, V lost 6 bases, and 6 bases had no gene match. The CDR3 is CASTSGDRNTEAFF. CDR3 sequence (DNA): TGTGCCAGCACCTCTGGGGACAGGAACACTGAAGCTTTCTTT.

Of note for this clone: In the same sample, other DNA sequences code for this CDR3. This chain connects TRBV6-5 to TRBJ2-5; 9 bases fit TRBD1. After removal of 11 bases from V and 5 bases from J, the junction contained 9 bases not matched to a gene. Germline V gene lookup returns CDR1 MNHEY and CDR2 SVGAGI. The CDR3 runs to 13 residues. CDR3 in DNA: TGTGCCTCGAGGGGACAGGGAAGGGAGACCCAGTACTTC. Amino acid sequence: CASRGQGRETQYF.

The rearrangement joins TRBV7-9 to TRBJ2-5; TRBD1 is a possible D gene (6 bases). Trimming left V 5 bases short and J 4 bases short, with 17 bases between. CDR3 length equals 15 residues. CDR1 and CDR2 (germline): SEHNR, FQNEAQ (reference sequence). For the CDR3, the DNA is TGTGCCAGCAGCGAGGGGCAGGGGCCCCGAGAGACCCAGTACTTC. It translates to CASSEGQGPRETQYF.

The genes are TRBV28 and TRBJ2-1; 14 bases are a match to TRBD2. CDR1 and CDR2 (germline): MDHEN, SYDVKM. With 6 bases clipped from V and 7 bases from J, the junction kept 11 bases outside the gene matches. CDR3 length: 17 residues. In DNA, the CDR3 is TGTGCCAGCAGGGGGACTAGCGGGAGTAGAACTGGGAATGAGCAGTTCTTC. It yields the protein CASRGTSGSRTGNEQFF.

The chain uses TRBV28 and TRBJ1-6; TRBD1 is a possible D gene (6 bases). From germline, CDR1 is MDHEN and CDR2 SYDVKM. The CDR3 runs 14 residues. V was trimmed by 6 bases and J by 9 bases, leaving 15 bases between them. This CDR3 reads CASRITGFISPLHF. The CDR3, as DNA: TGTGCCAGCAGGATTACAGGGTTCATTTCACCCCTCCACTTT.

This clone has just a few counts. This sequence joins TRBV7-8 and TRBJ2-5, with D perhaps matching TRBD2 (5 bases). Per germline, CDR1 SGHVS and CDR2 FQNEAQ. V lost 4 bases to trimming and J lost 9 bases, with 21 bases between them. CDR3 length equals 15 residues. In nucleotides, the CDR3 is TGTGCCAGCAGCTCCGGACTTGGGGTCGTATACGCCCAGTACTTC. Translated, it gives CASSSGLGVVYAQYF.